The following is a TCR beta chain sequence with its context. The target antigen is unknown. Some clones are missing from TCRdb's copy, which holds only in-frame ones; the method was immunoSEQ multiplex PCR. The sample includes about 45,000 clones, about nine tenths seen only once; the top ten take roughly 15%. The data derive from a study of OX40 agonist ivuxolimab in advanced cancers. The overall study: Patients received ivuxolimab, an intravenous treatment, every 2 weeks at 0.01 to 10 mg/kg.

This CDR3 comprises 12 residues. Germline V gives CDR1 ENHRY, CDR2 SYGVKD. Between the trimmed V and J ends, which lost 6 bases and 3 bases, there was a span of 9 bases. The study's findings and limits: In the 0.1 to 3.0 mg/kg range, CD4+ and CD8+ blood T cells had expanded clonally by week 6. Expanded clones tended on average to be more numerous among CD8+ T cells than CD4+.

The J gene is TRBJ2-7, the V gene TRBV10-3, with no clear D. The receptor's source is an adult with an advanced solid tumor such as melanoma, head and neck, liver or kidney cancer. The sample in question was CD4+ or CD8+ T cells sorted from blood, obtained in a trial of the OX40 agonist ivuxolimab. CDR3 DNA sequence: TGTGCCATCAGCAACCTGATCTACGAGCAGTACTTC. This encodes CAISNLIYEQYF.